The 18 T cell receptor beta chains reported below all come from one sample, sequenced in a study of cytomegalovirus exposure and HLA in healthy donors. The PCR ran on 60 Vbeta and 13 Jbeta primers. Repertoires were generated with immunoSEQ multiplex PCR, while TCRdb's copy carries only in-frame clones and drops some. The table has some 120,000 clones, about 78% seen once. The sequenced sample was PBMCs. The receptor source for this set is a female donor in good health and CMV-seronegative.

The chain is built from TRBV11-2 and TRBJ1-3; D is unresolved. Germline CDR1 reads SGHAT; CDR2 reads FQNNGV. CDR3 size: 16 residues. Trimming left V 5 bases short and J 0 bases short, with 14 bases between. The CDR3 DNA sequence: TGTGCCAGCAGCAAATCAGACCGGAGCTCTGGAAACACCATATATTTT. It specifies CASSKSDRSSGNTIYF.

The rearrangement uses TRBV13 and TRBJ1-2; 7 positions agree with TRBD1. This CDR3 has 14 amino acids. Germline CDR1 PRHDT, CDR2 FYEKMQ (reference sequence). The V segment lost 0 bases and the J segment 8 bases; nucleotides outside the gene matches: 6. CDR3 sequence reads: CASSLGDRVGGYTF. For the CDR3, the DNA is TGTGCCAGCAGCTTAGGCGACAGGGTGGGAGGCTACACCTTC.

This clone was seen only a few times. The gene calls are TRBV10-3 and TRBJ2-6, with D perhaps matching TRBD1 (6 bases). CDR1 is ENHRY and CDR2 is SYGVKD in the germline V gene. Trimming cost V 5 bases and J 0 bases, with 14 bases left between them. The CDR3 totals 17 residues. The CDR3 sequence: CAISSGTRSSGANVLTF. The CDR3 DNA sequence: TGTGCCATCAGTTCCGGGACAAGAAGCTCTGGGGCCAACGTCCTGACTTTC.

The chain carries TRBV27 and TRBJ1-1; D is unclear. Trimming stripped 6 bases from V and 3 bases from J, with 11 bases between. The CDR3 contains 13 residues. The germline gives CDR1 MNHEY, CDR2 SMNVEV (reference sequence). The CDR3: CASRSAGYTEAFF. The CDR3 coding sequence is TGTGCCAGCAGGTCCGCGGGGTACACTGAAGCTTTCTTT.

CDR3 protein: CASSLMQGEGNEQFF. CDR3 nucleotide sequence: TGTGCCAGCAGCTTGATGCAAGGGGAGGGCAATGAGCAGTTCTTC. V usage is TRBV11-2 and J usage is TRBJ2-1; TRBD2 matches at 7 bases. This CDR3 comprises 15 residues. The V gene's germline CDR1 is SGHAT and CDR2 FQNNGV. Unmatched junction bases numbered 8, after V lost 3 bases and J lost 6 bases.

The V gene is TRBV27, the J gene TRBJ2-7, with 7 bases aligning to TRBD1. Germline trimming cut 7 bases from V and 2 bases from J; bases unmatched to any gene: 11. The CDR3 covers 15 residues. Germline lookup yields CDR1 MNHEY and CDR2 SMNVEV (reference sequence). The CDR3 loop reads CASKIMTGITYEQYF. In DNA, the CDR3 is TGTGCCAGCAAGATAATGACAGGGATTACCTACGAGCAGTACTTC.

The chain recombines TRBV11-2 with TRBJ2-7, with 10 bases matching TRBD1. The CDR3 sequence is 15 residues long. V was clipped by 4 bases and J by 7 bases; unmatched bases: 10. Germline-derived CDR1 and CDR2 are SGHAT and FQNNGV. The CDR3 sequence is CASSSRDRGPREQYF. The CDR3 DNA is TGTGCCAGCAGCTCCCGGGACAGGGGTCCGAGGGAGCAGTACTTC.

This chain joins TRBV7-6 and TRBJ2-5; 7 bases fit TRBD2. The closer fit of TRBJ2-7 to the DNA end suggests the J call may be wrong. CDR1 is SGHVS, CDR2 FNYEAQ, per germline. This CDR3 region has 15 residues. The CDR3 bases are TGTGCCAGCAGCTTAGACGAGGGAGGGCCGGGCGAGCAGTACTTC. It encodes CASSLDEGGPGEQYF.

Only a few counts were recorded for this clone. The V and J genes are TRBV6-5 and TRBJ1-6; D not certain. Germline assignment: CDR1 MNHEY and CDR2 SVGAGI. The CDR3 is 15 amino acids. The ends were cut back, 7 bases at V and 0 bases at J, with 10 bases in the middle. The CDR3 loop is CASKGGSSYNSPLHF. In DNA, the CDR3 is TGTGCCAGCAAAGGTGGGAGCTCCTATAATTCACCCCTCCACTTT.

V usage is TRBV30 and J usage is TRBJ1-1; TRBD1 matches 10 bases. The V gene's germline CDR1 is GTSNPN and CDR2 SVGIG (reference sequence). This CDR3 has 14 residues. Trimming cost V 1 base and J 6 bases; bases outside gene matches: 5. CDR3 region: CAWSDRDRGAEAFF. In nucleotides, the CDR3 is TGTGCCTGGAGTGACCGGGACAGGGGAGCTGAAGCTTTCTTT.

This clone is a singleton in its sample. The genes are TRBV7-2 and TRBJ2-1; D perhaps matches TRBD2 (6 bases). V was pared by 1 base and J by 11 bases, with 18 bases between. The CDR3 length is 15 residues. Germline V gives CDR1 SGHTA, CDR2 FQGNSA. In nucleotides, the CDR3 is TGTGCCAGCAGCTTAGGACTAGTTAAGAATACGCAGCAGTTCTTC. Translation gives CASSLGLVKNTQQFF.

The chain employs TRBV6-1 and TRBJ2-2; 8 nucleotides align to TRBD2. Germline CDR1 and CDR2: MNHNS and SASEGT. V dropped 4 bases and J dropped 6; count of bases not matched to a gene: 10. The CDR3 loop spans 16 amino acids. The CDR3 sequence is CASSAGQAGEAGELFF. CDR3 nucleotides: TGTGCCAGCAGTGCGGGGCAAGCGGGAGAGGCCGGGGAGCTGTTTTTT.

DNA of the CDR3: TGCGCCAGCAGCTTTAGTGGGGGGAATGAAAAACTGTTTTTT. This encodes CASSFSGGNEKLFF. The chain joins TRBV5-1 to TRBJ1-4, with D perhaps TRBD1 (5 bases). Trimming took 2 bases from V and 5 from J, leaving 10 bases between them. The CDR3 runs 14 residues. CDR1 is SGHRS and CDR2 is YFSETQ in the germline V gene.

The rearrangement links TRBV5-1 to TRBJ1-4; a possible D gene is TRBD1 (6 bases). Between the trimmed V and J ends, which lost 4 bases and 0 bases, there was a span of 10 bases. The CDR3 runs 15 residues. Germline assignment: CDR1 SGHRS and CDR2 YFSETQ. DNA of the CDR3: TGCGCCAGCAGCGTGACAGGATCAACTAATGAAAAACTGTTTTTT. It specifies CASSVTGSTNEKLFF.

This clone turned up a few times. V usage is TRBV5-1 and J usage is TRBJ1-1; D not certain. With 4 bases removed from V and 7 bases from J, the gap between germline ends came to 20 bases. CDR1 is SGHRS and CDR2 is YFSETQ in the germline V gene. The CDR3 extends over 15 amino acids. Here the CDR3 reads CASSPYRGVKDEAFF. For the CDR3, the DNA is TGCGCCAGCAGCCCTTATCGCGGGGTTAAAGATGAAGCTTTCTTT.

The chain is built from TRBV13 and TRBJ1-1; tentative D call: TRBD1 (5 bases). The CDR3 covers 13 residues. V was pared by 1 base and J by 8 bases, with 11 bases between. Germline values: CDR1 PRHDT, CDR2 FYEKMQ (reference sequence). The CDR3 DNA sequence: TGTGCCAGCAGCTTAGTATTCGCAGGGGAAGCTTTCTTT. Amino acid sequence: CASSLVFAGEAFF.

The chain links TRBV27 to TRBJ1-6; D is possibly TRBD1 (5 bases). Trimming took off 7 bases at V and 14 bases at J, with 21 bases between the two ends. The germline gives CDR1 MNHEY, CDR2 SMNVEV (reference sequence). This CDR3 has 14 amino acids. This chain's CDR3 is CASTYRGDGRSLHF. The CDR3 coding sequence is TGTGCCAGCACCTACCGGGGGGACGGAAGGTCCCTCCACTTT.

The V call is TRBV4-1, the J call TRBJ1-1; D uncertain. The CDR3 runs 17 residues. Germline CDR1 is MGHRA and CDR2 is YSYEKL. V was pared by 1 base and J by 0 bases, with 15 bases between. The CDR3 spells CASSQVGGKLMNTEAFF. The CDR3 nucleotides are TGCGCCAGCAGCCAAGTCGGAGGCAAACTGATGAACACTGAAGCTTTCTTT.